The sequence of this T cell receptor (beta chain) was determined in a study of response to subunit inactivated influenza vaccine. Looked up from germline, CDR1 is KGHSH and CDR2 is LQKENI. The CDR3 has 15 residues. Trimming took off 0 bases at V and 6 bases at J, with 13 bases between the two ends. Points from the study as a whole: Seasonal influenza vaccination, on each occasion, was suggested by the authors to recruit few new T cells.

TCRdb recomputed calls from the RT-PCR reads with MiXCR, one row per CDR3 protein. The table includes about 540,000 distinct CDR3 sequences, 12% to 15% detected once. This clonotype turned up a few times. Its cognate antigen is unknown. The chain couples TRBV18 to TRBJ2-3; D remains unclear. This TCR was recovered from a man aged 50-60 years who received an inactivated influenza vaccine. This sample comprised PBMCs from blood, obtained 11 to 12 days after vaccination. The CDR3 DNA is TGTGCCAGCTCACCACCGAGCTCCCCCGGGGATACGCAGTATTTT. Its translation is CASSPPSSPGDTQYF.